Sequencing of this T cell receptor (beta chain) was carried out in a study of vaccination effects on CD4 cells after COVID-19. Following culture for around 10 days, CD4+ T cells were isolated. The authors replaced half the medium with IL-2 medium on days 3 and 7. With regard to this clone: Antigen: not known.

Overall study results and limits: Clones induced by infection and by vaccine showed marked clonal contraction late after vaccination.

The CDR3 is 12 residues long. V was pared by 2 bases and J by 6 bases, with 3 bases between. The germline V gene has CDR1 SGHRS and CDR2 YFSETQ. Profiled with immunoSEQ multiplex PCR; TCRdb holds only in-frame clones, not every one. The repertoire consists of about 74,000 clones, with approximately 80% occurring once and the leading ten covering around 2.1%. The chain recombines TRBV5-1 with TRBJ1-6; D gene ambiguous. The sequence was collected from a human donor who received a COVID-19 vaccine. The source was CD4+ T cells from PBMCs cultured without peptide, collected before COVID-19 vaccination. CDR3 sequence reads: CASSFLNSPLHF. CDR3 DNA sequence: TGCGCCAGCAGCTTTCTTAATTCACCCCTCCACTTT.